This record covers a single T cell receptor (beta chain). This sample was included in a study of blood T cell repertoires in COVID-19. As for the study in general: Sites in the United States, Italy and Spain provided acute and convalescent COVID-19 samples. T cells, B-cell-depleted T cells, or PBMCs supplied cDNA or gDNA.

The CDR3 is made up of 16 amino acids. The germline gives CDR1 SEHNR, CDR2 FQNEAQ (reference sequence). The germline V and J ends were trimmed by 4 bases and 6 bases, with 16 bases remaining between them. How the authors handled the data: Nucleated cell counts were estimated from reference gene primer amplification. Profiling relied on immunoSEQ multiplex PCR, and the TCRdb table lists in-frame clones only, not all of them. That table is the source of V, J and clone size, and D and trimming were worked out from the DNA. The profile covers hundreds of thousands of clones, with around 85% appearing a single time and under 2% taken by the ten largest.

The chain employs TRBV7-9 and TRBJ1-6; TRBD1 is a possible D gene (5 bases). This clonotype was obtained from a woman under 40 who had been exposed to COVID-19. Input material: PBMCs or T cells enriched from blood (not recorded which). CDR3 in DNA: TGTGCCAGCAGCTCCGACCGCAGGGACTTTAATTCACCCCTCCACTTT. Translation gives CASSSDRRDFNSPLHF.